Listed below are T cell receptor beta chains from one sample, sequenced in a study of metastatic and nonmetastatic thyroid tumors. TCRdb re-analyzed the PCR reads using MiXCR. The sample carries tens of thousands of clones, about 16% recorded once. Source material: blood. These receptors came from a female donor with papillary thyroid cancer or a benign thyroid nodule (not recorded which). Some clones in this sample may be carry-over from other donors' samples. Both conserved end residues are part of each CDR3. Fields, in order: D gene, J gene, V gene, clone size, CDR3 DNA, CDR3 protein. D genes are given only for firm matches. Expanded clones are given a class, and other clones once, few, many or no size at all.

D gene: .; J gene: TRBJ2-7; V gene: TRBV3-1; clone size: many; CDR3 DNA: TGTGCCAGCAGCCAATCCACGGGAGTTTTAGGCGAGCAGTACTTC; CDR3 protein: CASSQSTGVLGEQYF
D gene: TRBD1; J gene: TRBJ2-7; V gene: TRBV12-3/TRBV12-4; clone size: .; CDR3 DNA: TGTGCCAGCAGATCCGGACAGGACTCCTACGAGCAGTACTTC; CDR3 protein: CASRSGQDSYEQYF
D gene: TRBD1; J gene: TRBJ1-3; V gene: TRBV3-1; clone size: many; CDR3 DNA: TGTGCCAGCAGCCAAGGCCCAGGGGGTGGCAGAAACACCATATATTTT; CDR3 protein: CASSQGPGGGRNTIYF
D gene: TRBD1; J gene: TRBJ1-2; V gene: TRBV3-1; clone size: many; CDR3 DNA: TGTGCCAGCAGCCATCTGACAGGGCAGTTCGGGAACACCTTC; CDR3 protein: CASSHLTGQFGNTF
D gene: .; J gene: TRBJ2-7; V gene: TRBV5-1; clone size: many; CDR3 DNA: TGCGCCAGCAGCTTGGAGAGCGGTTCCTACGAGCAGTACTTC; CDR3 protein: CASSLESGSYEQYF
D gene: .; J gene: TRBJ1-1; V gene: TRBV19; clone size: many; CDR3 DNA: TGTGCCAGTAGGAGGACTGAAGCTTTCTTT; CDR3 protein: CASRRTEAFF
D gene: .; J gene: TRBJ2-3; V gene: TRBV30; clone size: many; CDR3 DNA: TGTGCCTGGAGTGTACGGGAGCGGGTAAGGGATACGCAGTATTTT; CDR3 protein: CAWSVRERVRDTQYF
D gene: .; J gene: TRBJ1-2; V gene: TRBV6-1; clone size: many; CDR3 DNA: TGTGCCAGCTGTGTGGGGAAGGCGGGACACTATGGCTACACCTTC; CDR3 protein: CASCVGKAGHYGYTF
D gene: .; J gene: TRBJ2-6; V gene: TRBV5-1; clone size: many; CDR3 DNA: TGCGCCAGCAGCGCAACAGGGAATCCCGGGGCCAACGTCCTGACTTTC; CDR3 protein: CASSATGNPGANVLTF
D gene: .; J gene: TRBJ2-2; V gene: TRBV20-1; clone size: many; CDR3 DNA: TGCAGTGCGTCTCTCGGGCGGAACACCGGGGAGCTGTTTTTT; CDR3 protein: CSASLGRNTGELFF
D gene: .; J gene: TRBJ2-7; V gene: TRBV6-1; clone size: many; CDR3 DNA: TGTGCCAGCAGTGAAGCACCCTTCGGCTACGAGCAGTACTTC; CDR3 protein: CASSEAPFGYEQYF
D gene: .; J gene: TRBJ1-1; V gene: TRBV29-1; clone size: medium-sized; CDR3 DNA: TGCAGCGTATATTCGGGGAGAACTTTTGAAGCTTTCTTT; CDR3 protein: CSVYSGRTFEAFF
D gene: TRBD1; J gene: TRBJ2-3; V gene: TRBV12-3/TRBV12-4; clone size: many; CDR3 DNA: TGTGCCAGCAGTTTAGGACAGGGGGCAGATACGCAGTATTTT; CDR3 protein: CASSLGQGADTQYF
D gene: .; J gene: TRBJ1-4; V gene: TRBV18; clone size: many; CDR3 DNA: TGTGCCAGCTCACCTTCAACTAATGAAAAACTGTTTTTT; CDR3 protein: CASSPSTNEKLFF
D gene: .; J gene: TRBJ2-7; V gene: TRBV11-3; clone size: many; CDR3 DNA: TGTGCCAGCAGCTTAGAGTCCGGATACGAGCAGTACTTC; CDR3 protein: CASSLESGYEQYF
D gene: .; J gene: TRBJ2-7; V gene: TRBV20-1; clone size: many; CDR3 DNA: TGCAGTGCTAGAGATAGGGTGTCGCCCTACGAGCAGTACTTC; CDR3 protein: CSARDRVSPYEQYF
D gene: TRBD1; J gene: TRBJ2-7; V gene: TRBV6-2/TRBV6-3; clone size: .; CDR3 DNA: TGTGCCAGCGAATTACTGCCGGGACAGATCGAGCAGTACTTC; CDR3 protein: CASELLPGQIEQYF
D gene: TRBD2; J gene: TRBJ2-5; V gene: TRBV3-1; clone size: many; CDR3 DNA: TGTGCCAGCAACGGACTAGCGGGGCCGCAGACCCAGTACTTC; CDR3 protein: CASNGLAGPQTQYF
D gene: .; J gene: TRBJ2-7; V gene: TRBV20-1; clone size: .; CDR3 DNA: TGCAGTGCTAGAGAGCTGGATTACGAGCCGTACTTC; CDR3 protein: CSARELDYEPYF
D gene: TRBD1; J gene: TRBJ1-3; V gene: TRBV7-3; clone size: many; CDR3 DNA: TGTGCCAGCAGCTTCGGACAGGGAGACACCATATATTTT; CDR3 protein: CASSFGQGDTIYF
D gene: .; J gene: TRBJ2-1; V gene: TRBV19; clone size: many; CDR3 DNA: TGTGCCAGTAGTATACAGGGACTCGATTACAATGAGCAGTTCTTC; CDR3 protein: CASSIQGLDYNEQFF
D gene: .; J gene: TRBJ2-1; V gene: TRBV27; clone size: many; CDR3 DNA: TGTGCCAGCAGTTCCGGTTCCTACAATGAGCAGTTCTTC; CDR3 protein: CASSSGSYNEQFF
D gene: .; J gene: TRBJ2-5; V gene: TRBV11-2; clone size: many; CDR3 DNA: TGTGCCAGCAGCCAGACGGCTTACCAAGAGACCCAGTACTTC; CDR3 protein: CASSQTAYQETQYF
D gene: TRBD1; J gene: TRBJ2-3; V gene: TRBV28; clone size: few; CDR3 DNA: TGTGCCACCAGGGACAGTTCCACAGATACGCAGTATTTT; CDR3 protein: CATRDSSTDTQYF
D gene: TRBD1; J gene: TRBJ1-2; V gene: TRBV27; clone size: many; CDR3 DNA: TGTGCCAGCAGTTTATCGTTGGGACAGGGTAAAGGCTACACCTTC; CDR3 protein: CASSLSLGQGKGYTF
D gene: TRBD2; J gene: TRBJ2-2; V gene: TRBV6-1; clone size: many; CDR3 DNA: TGTGCCAGCAGTGTGCGGGAGGAGCCCGGGGAGCTGTTTTTT; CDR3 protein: CASSVREEPGELFF
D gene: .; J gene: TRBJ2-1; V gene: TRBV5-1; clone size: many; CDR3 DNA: TGCGCCAGCAGCTTGGGCCACAGGGATTTGTATGAGCAGTTCTTC; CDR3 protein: CASSLGHRDLYEQFF
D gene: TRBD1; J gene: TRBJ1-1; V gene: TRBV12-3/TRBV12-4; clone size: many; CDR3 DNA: TGTGCCAGCAGGAGGGACAGATTCATGAACACTGAAGCTTTCTTT; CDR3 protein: CASRRDRFMNTEAFF
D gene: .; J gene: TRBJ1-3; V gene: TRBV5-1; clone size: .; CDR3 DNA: TGCGCCAGCAGCTTGATAGGGGGTCGCCTCTCTGGAAACACCATATATTTT; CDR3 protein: CASSLIGGRLSGNTIYF
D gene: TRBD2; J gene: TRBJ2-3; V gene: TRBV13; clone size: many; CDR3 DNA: TGTGCCAGCAGCTTCGGCGGGAGAACAGATACGCAGTATTTT; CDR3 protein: CASSFGGRTDTQYF
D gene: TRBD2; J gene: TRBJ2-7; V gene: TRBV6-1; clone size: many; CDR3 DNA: TGTGCCGGGGGGGGTCTCGAGCAGTACTTC; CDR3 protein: CAGGGLEQYF
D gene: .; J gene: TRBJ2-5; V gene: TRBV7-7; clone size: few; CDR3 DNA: TGTGCTAGCAGCTTAGCAAGAGGGTACCAAGAGACCCAGTACTTC; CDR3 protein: CASSLARGYQETQYF
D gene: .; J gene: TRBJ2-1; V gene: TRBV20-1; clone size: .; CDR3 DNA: TGCAGTGCTAGGGTGACTATCGGGTATGAGCAGTTCTTC; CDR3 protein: CSARVTIGYEQFF
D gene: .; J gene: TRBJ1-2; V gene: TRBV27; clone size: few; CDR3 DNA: TGTGCCAGCAGTTCCGACTCAGACTGGCGGACGGAGGGCTACACCTTC; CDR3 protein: CASSSDSDWRTEGYTF
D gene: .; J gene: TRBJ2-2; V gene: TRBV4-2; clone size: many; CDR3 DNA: TGTGCCAGCAGCCAGACGGGTTTGGAGGTCGGGGAGCTGTTTTTT; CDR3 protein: CASSQTGLEVGELFF
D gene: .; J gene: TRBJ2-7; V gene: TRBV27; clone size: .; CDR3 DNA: TGTGACTGCAGTAACACAAGGGGCTACGAGCAGTACTTC; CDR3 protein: CDCSNTRGYEQYF
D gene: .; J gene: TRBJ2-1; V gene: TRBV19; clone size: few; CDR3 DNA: TGTGCCAGTAGTATCGCTGTAAGCTCCTACAATGAGCAGTTCTTC; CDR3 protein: CASSIAVSSYNEQFF
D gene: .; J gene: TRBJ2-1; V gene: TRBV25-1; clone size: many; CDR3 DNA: TGTGCCAGCAGTGATCAAGGAAGGAGTGAGCAGTTCTTC; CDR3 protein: CASSDQGRSEQFF
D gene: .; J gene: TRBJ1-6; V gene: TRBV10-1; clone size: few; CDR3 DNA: TGCGCCAGCAGGAGTTGGGTGAGCTCCTATAATTCACCCCTCCACTTT; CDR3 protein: CASRSWVSSYNSPLHF
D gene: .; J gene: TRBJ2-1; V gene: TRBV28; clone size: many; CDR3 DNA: TGTGCCAGCAGTACCGGCGGGATTAGCAATGAGCAGTTCTTC; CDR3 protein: CASSTGGISNEQFF
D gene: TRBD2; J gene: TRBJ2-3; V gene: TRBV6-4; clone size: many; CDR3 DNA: TGTGCCAGCAGTGGGACTAGCGGCGCAGATACGCAGTATTTT; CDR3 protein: CASSGTSGADTQYF
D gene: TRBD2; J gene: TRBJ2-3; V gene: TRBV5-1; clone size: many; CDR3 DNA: TGCGCCAGCAGCTCACAGCCGACTAGCGGGAAAGGGGGCGGCACAGATACGCAGTATTTT; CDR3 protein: CASSSQPTSGKGGGTDTQYF
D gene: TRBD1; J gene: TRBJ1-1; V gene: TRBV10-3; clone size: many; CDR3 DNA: TGTGCCATCTCCCCAGGGGGCTTGGAAGCTTTCTTT; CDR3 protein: CAISPGGLEAFF
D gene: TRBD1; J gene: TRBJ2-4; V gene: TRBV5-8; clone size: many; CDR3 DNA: TGTGCCAGCAGTTTTCGATACAGGGGGCTAGGCAAAAACATTCAGTACTTC; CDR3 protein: CASSFRYRGLGKNIQYF
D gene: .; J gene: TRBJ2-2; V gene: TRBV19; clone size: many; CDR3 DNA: TGTGCCAGTAGTATAGGCCTCGGGCTTATAGCCGGGGAGCTGTTTTTT; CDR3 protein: CASSIGLGLIAGELFF
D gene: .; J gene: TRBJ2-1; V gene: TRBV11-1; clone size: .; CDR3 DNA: TGTGCCAGCATCACGACCCAGGGAGAGTACAATGAGCAGTTCTTC; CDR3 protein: CASITTQGEYNEQFF
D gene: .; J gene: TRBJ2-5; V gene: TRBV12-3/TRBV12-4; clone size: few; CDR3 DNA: TGTGCCAGCAGCTTTAGGCGGGCCCAGTACTTC; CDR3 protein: CASSFRRAQYF
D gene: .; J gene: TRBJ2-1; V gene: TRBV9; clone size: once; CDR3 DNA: TGTGCCAGCAGCGTATCGGCCGGGGATGGTGAGCAGTTCTTC; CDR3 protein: CASSVSAGDGEQFF
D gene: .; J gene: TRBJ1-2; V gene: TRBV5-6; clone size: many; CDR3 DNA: TGTGCCAGCAGTTTGGACAGATCTAACTATGGCTACACCTTC; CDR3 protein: CASSLDRSNYGYTF